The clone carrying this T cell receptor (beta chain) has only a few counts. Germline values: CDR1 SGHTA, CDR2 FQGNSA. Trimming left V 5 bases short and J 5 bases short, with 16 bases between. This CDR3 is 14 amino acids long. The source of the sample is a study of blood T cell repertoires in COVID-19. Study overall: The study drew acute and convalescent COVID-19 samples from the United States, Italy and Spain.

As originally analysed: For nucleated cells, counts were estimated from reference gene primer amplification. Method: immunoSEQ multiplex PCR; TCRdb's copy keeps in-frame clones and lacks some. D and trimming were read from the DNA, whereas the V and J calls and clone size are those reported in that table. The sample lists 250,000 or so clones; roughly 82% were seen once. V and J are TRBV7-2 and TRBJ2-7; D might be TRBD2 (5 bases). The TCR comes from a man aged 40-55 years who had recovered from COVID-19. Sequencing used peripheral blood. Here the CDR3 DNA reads TGTGCCAGCAGCCCAAGGCTTAGCGCTGACGAGCAGTACTTC. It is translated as CASSPRLSADEQYF.